These T cell receptor beta chains were read from a single sample in a study of T cells in Graves' hyperthyroidism and ophthalmopathy. TCRdb reprocessed the multiplex PCR reads via MiXCR and lists one record per CDR3 protein. The sample lists some 320,000 distinct CDR3 sequences; about an eighth were seen once. Input material: blood. The receptors were sampled from a woman aged 40 to 50 with Graves' ophthalmopathy. Both conserved end residues are trimmed from each CDR3. The order of the fields is J gene, V gene, CDR3 protein.

j_call: TRBJ1-2; v_call: TRBV6-1; cdr3_aa: ASRLHQGAGYGYT
j_call: TRBJ2-3; v_call: TRBV9; cdr3_aa: ASSVGLSGTDTQY
j_call: TRBJ2-2; v_call: TRBV2; cdr3_aa: ASSEGWTGELF
j_call: TRBJ2-1; v_call: TRBV7-3; cdr3_aa: ASDRREGQNEQF
j_call: TRBJ2-7; v_call: TRBV7-9; cdr3_aa: ASSSAGASYEQY
j_call: TRBJ1-5; v_call: TRBV11-3; cdr3_aa: ASSLDQYKPQH
j_call: TRBJ2-3; v_call: TRBV7-9; cdr3_aa: ASSLVAGSLTDTQY
j_call: TRBJ2-7; v_call: TRBV6-1; cdr3_aa: ASAHVASYEQY
j_call: TRBJ1-2; v_call: TRBV20-1; cdr3_aa: SADRARGYT
j_call: TRBJ2-1; v_call: TRBV11-2; cdr3_aa: ASSPRLAGASEQF
j_call: TRBJ2-3; v_call: TRBV6-6; cdr3_aa: ASSYSDDAGGPDTQY
j_call: TRBJ2-5; v_call: TRBV2; cdr3_aa: ASSDSVGAQETQY
j_call: TRBJ1-6; v_call: TRBV20-1; cdr3_aa: SASPIDSSSYNSPLH
j_call: TRBJ2-3; v_call: TRBV2; cdr3_aa: ASRGTSVDTQY
j_call: TRBJ2-3; v_call: TRBV24-1; cdr3_aa: ATSRERPTDTQY
j_call: TRBJ1-1; v_call: TRBV6-4; cdr3_aa: ASSAGPRNTEAF
j_call: TRBJ2-3; v_call: TRBV19; cdr3_aa: ASSIDLTTDTQY
j_call: TRBJ2-1; v_call: TRBV7-6; cdr3_aa: ASSLAPLPTNEQF
j_call: TRBJ2-1; v_call: TRBV19; cdr3_aa: ASTVWAGDRINEQF
j_call: TRBJ2-1; v_call: TRBV11-2; cdr3_aa: ASSLAWAGRPYNEQF
j_call: TRBJ2-3; v_call: TRBV5-1; cdr3_aa: ASTPGTDTQY
j_call: TRBJ2-6; v_call: TRBV2; cdr3_aa: ASSWGRTGANVLT
j_call: TRBJ2-2; v_call: TRBV12-5; cdr3_aa: ASGLGGTGELF
j_call: TRBJ2-1; v_call: TRBV30; cdr3_aa: AWSSFSSDEQF
j_call: TRBJ1-4; v_call: TRBV6-1; cdr3_aa: ASTTYRVRTTNEKLF
j_call: TRBJ2-1; v_call: TRBV6-5; cdr3_aa: ASSYSGGYNEQF
j_call: TRBJ1-5; v_call: TRBV6-1; cdr3_aa: ASSEVGGNQPQH
j_call: TRBJ2-2; v_call: TRBV12-3/TRBV12-4; cdr3_aa: ASSLLERWTGELF
j_call: TRBJ1-2; v_call: TRBV19; cdr3_aa: ASSKRKGNHYGYT
j_call: TRBJ2-1; v_call: TRBV7-9; cdr3_aa: ASSHSPGQGVPQQF
j_call: TRBJ2-5; v_call: TRBV7-9; cdr3_aa: ASSNSGLVEY
j_call: TRBJ1-5; v_call: TRBV4-2; cdr3_aa: ASSQYRGQGGKYQPQH
j_call: TRBJ1-5; v_call: TRBV10-3; cdr3_aa: AIAQGPLSNQPQH
j_call: TRBJ1-2; v_call: TRBV4-2; cdr3_aa: ASSQAGQGAYGYT
j_call: TRBJ1-2; v_call: TRBV20-1; cdr3_aa: SASEGIYGYT
j_call: TRBJ1-5; v_call: TRBV30; cdr3_aa: AWSQGSNQPQH
j_call: TRBJ2-6; v_call: TRBV3-1; cdr3_aa: ASSYGLAETGANVLT
j_call: TRBJ1-5; v_call: TRBV28; cdr3_aa: ASSLSGRVGNQPQH
j_call: TRBJ2-1; v_call: TRBV19; cdr3_aa: ASSRGQGTYNEQF